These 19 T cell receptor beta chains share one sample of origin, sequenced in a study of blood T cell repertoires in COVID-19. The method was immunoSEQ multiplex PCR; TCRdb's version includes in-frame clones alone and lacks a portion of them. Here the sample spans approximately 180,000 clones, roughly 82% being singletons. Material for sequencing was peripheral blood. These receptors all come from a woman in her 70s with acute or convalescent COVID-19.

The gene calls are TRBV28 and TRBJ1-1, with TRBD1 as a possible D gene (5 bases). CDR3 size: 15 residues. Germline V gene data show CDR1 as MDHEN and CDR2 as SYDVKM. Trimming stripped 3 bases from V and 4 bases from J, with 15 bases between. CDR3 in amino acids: CASSLTQGIGTEAFF. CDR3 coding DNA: TGTGCCAGCAGTTTGACGCAGGGTATTGGCACTGAAGCTTTCTTT.

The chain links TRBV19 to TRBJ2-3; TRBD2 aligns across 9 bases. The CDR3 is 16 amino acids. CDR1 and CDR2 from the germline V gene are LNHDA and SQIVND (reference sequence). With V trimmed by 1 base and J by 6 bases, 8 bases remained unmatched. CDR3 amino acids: CASSIVDLAGADTQYF. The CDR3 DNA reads TGTGCCAGTAGTATAGTAGATTTAGCGGGAGCGGATACGCAGTATTTT.

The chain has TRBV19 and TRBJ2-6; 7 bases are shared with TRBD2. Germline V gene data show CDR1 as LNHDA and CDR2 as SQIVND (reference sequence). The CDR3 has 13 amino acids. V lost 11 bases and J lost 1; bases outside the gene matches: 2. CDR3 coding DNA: TGTGCCGGCGGGAGTTCTGGGGCCAACGTCCTGACTTTC. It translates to CAGGSSGANVLTF.

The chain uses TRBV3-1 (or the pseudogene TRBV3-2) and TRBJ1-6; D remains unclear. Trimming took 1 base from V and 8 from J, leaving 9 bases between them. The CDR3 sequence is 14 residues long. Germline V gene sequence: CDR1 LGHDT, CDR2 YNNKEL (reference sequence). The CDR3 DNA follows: TGTGCCAGCAGCCAAGGTGCGGAGGATTCACCCCTCCACTTT. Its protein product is CASSQGAEDSPLHF.

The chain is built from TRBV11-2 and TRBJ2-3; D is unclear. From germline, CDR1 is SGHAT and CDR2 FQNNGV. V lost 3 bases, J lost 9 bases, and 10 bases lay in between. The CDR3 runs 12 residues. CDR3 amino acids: CASSFQLVTQYF. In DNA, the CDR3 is TGTGCCAGCAGCTTTCAGCTAGTCACGCAGTATTTT.

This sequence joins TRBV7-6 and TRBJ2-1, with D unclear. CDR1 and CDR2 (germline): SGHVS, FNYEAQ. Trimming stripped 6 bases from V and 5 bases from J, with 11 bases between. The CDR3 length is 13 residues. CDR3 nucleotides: TGTGCCAGCAGTCAAGTGCAGAACAATGAGCAGTTCTTC. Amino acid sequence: CASSQVQNNEQFF.

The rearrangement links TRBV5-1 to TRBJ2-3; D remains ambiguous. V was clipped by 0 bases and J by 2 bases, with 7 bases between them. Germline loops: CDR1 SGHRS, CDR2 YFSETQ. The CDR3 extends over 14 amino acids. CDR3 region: CASSLDRTTDTQYF. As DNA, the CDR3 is TGCGCCAGCAGCTTGGACAGAACCACAGATACGCAGTATTTT.

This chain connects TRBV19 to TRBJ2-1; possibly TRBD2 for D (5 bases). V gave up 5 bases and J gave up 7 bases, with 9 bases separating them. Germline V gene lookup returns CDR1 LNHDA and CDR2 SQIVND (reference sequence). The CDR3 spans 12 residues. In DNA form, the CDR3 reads TGTGCCAGTAGTCTCCCGGGGAATGAGCAGTTCTTC. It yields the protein CASSLPGNEQFF.

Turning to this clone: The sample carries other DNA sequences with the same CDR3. The CDR3 sequence is CSASLVGSSYNEQFF. The CDR3 bases are TGCAGTGCTAGTCTGGTTGGGAGCTCCTACAATGAGCAGTTCTTC. The V call is TRBV20-1, the J call TRBJ2-1; TRBD2 is a possible D gene (5 bases). Trimming stripped 3 bases from V and 0 bases from J, with 12 bases between. This CDR3 is built from 15 residues. Looked up from germline, CDR1 is DFQATT and CDR2 is SNEGSKA (reference sequence).

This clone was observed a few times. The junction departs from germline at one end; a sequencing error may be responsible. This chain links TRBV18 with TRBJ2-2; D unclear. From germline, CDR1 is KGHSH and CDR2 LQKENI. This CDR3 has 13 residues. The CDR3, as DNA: TGTGCCAGCTCACCTCAGAACGCCGGGGAGCTGTTTTTT. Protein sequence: CASSPQNAGELFF.

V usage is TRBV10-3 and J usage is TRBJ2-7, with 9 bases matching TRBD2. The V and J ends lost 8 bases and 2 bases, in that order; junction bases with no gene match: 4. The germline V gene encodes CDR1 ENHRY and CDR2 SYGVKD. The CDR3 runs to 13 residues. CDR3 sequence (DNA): TGTGCCATCGGGGCTAGCGGGACCTACGAGCAGTACTTC. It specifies CAIGASGTYEQYF.

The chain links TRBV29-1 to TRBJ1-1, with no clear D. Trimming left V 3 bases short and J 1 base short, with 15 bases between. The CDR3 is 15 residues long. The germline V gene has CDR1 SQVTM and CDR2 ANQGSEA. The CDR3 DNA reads TGCAGCGTTGACCCACAGCGGACCAGGAACACTGAAGCTTTCTTT. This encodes CSVDPQRTRNTEAFF.

The chain's CDR3 is CASSRRDNSYEQYF. CDR3 bases: TGTGCCAGCAGCCGCCGGGACAACTCCTACGAGCAGTACTTC. The J gene is TRBJ2-7, the V gene TRBV7-8; D possibly corresponds to TRBD1 (6 bases). There are 14 residues in the CDR3. The V gene's germline CDR1 is SGHVS and CDR2 FQNEAQ. With 5 bases removed from V and 0 bases from J, the gap between germline ends came to 11 bases.

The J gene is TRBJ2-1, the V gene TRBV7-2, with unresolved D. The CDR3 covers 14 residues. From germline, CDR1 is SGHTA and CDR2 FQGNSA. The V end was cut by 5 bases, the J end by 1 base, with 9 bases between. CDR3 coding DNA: TGTGCCAGCAGCCCCCTAAGATCCTACAATGAGCAGTTCTTC. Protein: CASSPLRSYNEQFF.

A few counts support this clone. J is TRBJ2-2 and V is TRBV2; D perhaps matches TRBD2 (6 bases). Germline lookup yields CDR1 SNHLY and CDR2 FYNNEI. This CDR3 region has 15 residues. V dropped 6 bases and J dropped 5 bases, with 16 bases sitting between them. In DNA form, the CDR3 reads TGTGCCAGCAGAAGGGACTCCCTGGGGACCGGGGAGCTGTTTTTT. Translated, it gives CASRRDSLGTGELFF.

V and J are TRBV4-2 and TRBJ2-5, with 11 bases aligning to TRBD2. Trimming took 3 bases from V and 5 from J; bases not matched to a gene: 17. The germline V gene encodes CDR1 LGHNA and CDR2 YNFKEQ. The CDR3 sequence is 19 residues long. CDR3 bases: TGTGCCAGCAGCCAGAGGTCGCTAGCGGGGGGCCGGGGAGCTGAGACCCAGTACTTC. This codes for CASSQRSLAGGRGAETQYF.

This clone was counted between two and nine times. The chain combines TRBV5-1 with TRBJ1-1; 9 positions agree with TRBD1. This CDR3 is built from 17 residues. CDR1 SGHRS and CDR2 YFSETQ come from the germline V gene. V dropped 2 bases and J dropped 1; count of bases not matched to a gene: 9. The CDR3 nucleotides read TGCGCCAGCAGCTTCACAGGGGGCGATGCTCGGAACACTGAAGCTTTCTTT. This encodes CASSFTGGDARNTEAFF. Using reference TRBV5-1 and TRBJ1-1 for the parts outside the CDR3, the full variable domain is KAGVTQTPRYLIKTRGQQVTLSCSPISGHRSVSWYQQTPGQGLQFLFEYFSETQRNKGNFPGRFSGRQFSNSRSEMNVSTLELGDSALYLCASSFTGGDARNTEAFFGQGTRLTVV.

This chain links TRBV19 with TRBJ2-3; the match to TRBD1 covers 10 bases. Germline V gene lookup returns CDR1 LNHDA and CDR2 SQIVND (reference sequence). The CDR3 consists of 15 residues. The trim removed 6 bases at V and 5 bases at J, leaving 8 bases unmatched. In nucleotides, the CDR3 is TGTGCCAGTAGAGGGACAGGGGTGGTTGGAGATACGCAGTATTTT. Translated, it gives CASRGTGVVGDTQYF.

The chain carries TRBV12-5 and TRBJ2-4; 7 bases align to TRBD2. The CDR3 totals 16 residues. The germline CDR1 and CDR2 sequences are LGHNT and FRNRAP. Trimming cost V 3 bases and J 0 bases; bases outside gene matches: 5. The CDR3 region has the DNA TGTGCTAGTGGTTTCGGGGGGTTGAAAGCCAAAAACATTCAGTACTTC. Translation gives CASGFGGLKAKNIQYF.